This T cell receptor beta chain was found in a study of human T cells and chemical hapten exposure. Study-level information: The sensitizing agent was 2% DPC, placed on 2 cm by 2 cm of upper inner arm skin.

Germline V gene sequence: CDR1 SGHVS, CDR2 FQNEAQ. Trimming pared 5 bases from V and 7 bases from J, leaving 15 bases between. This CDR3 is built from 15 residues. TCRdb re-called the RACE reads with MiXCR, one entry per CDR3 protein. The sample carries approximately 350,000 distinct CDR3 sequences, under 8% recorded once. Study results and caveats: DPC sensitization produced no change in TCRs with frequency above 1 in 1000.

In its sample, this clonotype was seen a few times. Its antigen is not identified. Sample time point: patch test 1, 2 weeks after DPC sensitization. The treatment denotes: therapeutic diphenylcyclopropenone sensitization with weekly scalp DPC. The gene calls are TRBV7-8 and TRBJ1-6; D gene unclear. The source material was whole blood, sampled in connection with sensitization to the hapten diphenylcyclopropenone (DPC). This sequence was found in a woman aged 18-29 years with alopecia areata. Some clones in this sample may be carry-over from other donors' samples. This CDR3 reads CASSAGSNMNSPLHF. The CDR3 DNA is TGTGCCAGCAGCGCCGGGTCTAATATGAATTCACCCCTCCACTTT.